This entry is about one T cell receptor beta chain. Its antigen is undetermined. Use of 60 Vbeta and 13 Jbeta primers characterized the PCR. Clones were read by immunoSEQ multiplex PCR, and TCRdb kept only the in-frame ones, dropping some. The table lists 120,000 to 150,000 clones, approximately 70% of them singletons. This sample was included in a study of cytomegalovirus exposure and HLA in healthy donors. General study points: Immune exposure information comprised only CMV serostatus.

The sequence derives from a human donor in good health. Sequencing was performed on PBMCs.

CDR3 region: CASGLGSYEQYF. The CDR3 DNA sequence: TGTGCTAGTGGTTTGGGGAGCTACGAGCAGTACTTC. J is TRBJ2-7 and V is TRBV12-5, with D uncertain. V gave up 1 base and J gave up 3 bases, with 4 bases separating them. Germline loops: CDR1 LGHNT, CDR2 FRNRAP. CDR3 length: 12 amino acids.